One sample yielded the 5 T cell receptor beta chains listed below, sequenced in a study of identical twins. TCRdb re-analysed the 5' RACE reads in MiXCR, keeping a single row per CDR3 protein. The sample carries 1,800,000 or so distinct CDR3 sequences, under 35% recorded once. The sample was cord blood. These receptors were obtained from a newborn girl in good health.

This sequence joins TRBV12-3 or TRBV12-4 and TRBJ1-2; no clear D. This CDR3 is 15 amino acids long. V lost 0 bases, J lost 4 bases, and 12 bases lay in between. The CDR3 DNA reads TGTGCCAGCAGTTTAGCCCGATTACCCGTCTATGGCTACACCTTC. Protein product: CASSLARLPVYGYTF.

This clonotype came up a few times. The chain uses TRBV18 and TRBJ2-3; D may be TRBD2 (5 bases). The CDR3 totals 17 residues. Germline CDR1 is KGHSH and CDR2 is LQKENI. V shed 3 bases and J shed 0 bases, with 16 bases lying between them. CDR3 sequence reads: CASSPEEGSLSTDTQYF. In DNA, the CDR3 is TGTGCCAGCTCACCCGAAGAGGGAAGCCTTAGCACAGATACGCAGTATTTT. The entire variable domain, with the rest obtained from reference TRBV18 and TRBJ2-3, is as follows: NAGVMQNPRHLVRRRGQEARLRCSPMKGHSHVYWYRQLPEEGLKFMVYLQKENIIDESGMPKERFSAEFPKEGPSILRIQQVVRGDSAAYFCASSPEEGSLSTDTQYFGPGTRLTVL.

The rearrangement uses TRBV20-1 and TRBJ2-7; D assignment may be TRBD1 or TRBD2 (5 bases each). Per the germline V gene, CDR1 is DFQATT and CDR2 is SNEGSKA (reference sequence). The CDR3 covers 15 residues. V was cut by 1 base and J by 2 bases, with 15 bases left in between. CDR3 nucleotides: TGCAGTGCTAGAGGCCTGGGGGAAGGACCCTACGAGCAGTACTTC. Its protein product is CSARGLGEGPYEQYF.

This clonotype has at least ten counts. V gene TRBV12-3 or TRBV12-4 combines with J gene TRBJ2-7, with D possibly TRBD2 on 6 matching bases. V dropped 4 bases and J dropped 3 bases, with 10 bases sitting between them. This CDR3 contains 13 residues. The CDR3 protein is CASSWRASYEQYF. Written as DNA, the CDR3 is TGTGCCAGCAGTTGGAGGGCTAGCTACGAGCAGTACTTC.

The rearrangement joins TRBV5-1 to TRBJ2-1; 10 bases are a match to TRBD1. V shed 4 bases and J 6 bases; nucleotides not matched to a gene: 4. CDR1 and CDR2 (germline): SGHRS, YFSETQ. The CDR3 consists of 14 residues. CDR3 in DNA: TGCGCCAGCAGCACCCGGGACAGGGGCAATGAGCAGTTCTTC. Translation gives CASSTRDRGNEQFF.